This is a list of T cell receptor beta chains from one sample in a study of blood T cell repertoires in COVID-19. TCRdb's copy holds only in-frame clones and misses some; the assay was immunoSEQ multiplex PCR. Counted here are some 420,000 clones, around 87% occurring once; the ten biggest clones make up around 1.1%. The sequenced sample was PBMCs or T cells enriched from blood (not recorded which). These receptors all stem from a man younger than 45 who had recovered from COVID-19. Each CDR3 is given with its conserved first and last residue. Fields, in order: CDR3 length, D gene, J gene, V gene, clone size, CDR3 protein, CDR3 DNA. The D gene is left open where the match is weak. The size field is filled for only some rows; it gives once, few, many or a size class.

cdr3_length: 13
d_call: .
j_call: TRBJ2-5
v_call: TRBV2
clone_size: .
cdr3_aa: CANSGAVQETQYF
cdr3_nt: TGTGCCAACTCAGGGGCCGTACAAGAGACCCAGTACTTC

cdr3_length: 16
d_call: TRBD2
j_call: TRBJ2-1
v_call: TRBV9
clone_size: .
cdr3_aa: CASSVAGREAPREQFF
cdr3_nt: TGTGCCAGCAGCGTAGCGGGCCGGGAGGCCCCCCGGGAGCAGTTCTTC

cdr3_length: 11
d_call: .
j_call: TRBJ1-1
v_call: TRBV29-1
clone_size: .
cdr3_aa: CSVDHDREAFF
cdr3_nt: TGCAGCGTTGACCATGACAGGGAAGCTTTCTTT

cdr3_length: 14
d_call: TRBD1
j_call: TRBJ1-1
v_call: TRBV6-4
clone_size: .
cdr3_aa: CASSRDRENTEAFF
cdr3_nt: TGTGCCAGCAGTAGGGACAGGGAGAACACTGAAGCTTTCTTT

cdr3_length: 15
d_call: TRBD2
j_call: TRBJ2-5
v_call: TRBV6-5
clone_size: .
cdr3_aa: CASRYSSGLQETQYF
cdr3_nt: TGTGCCAGCAGGTATTCTAGCGGACTTCAAGAGACCCAGTACTTC

cdr3_length: 16
d_call: .
j_call: TRBJ2-7
v_call: TRBV27
clone_size: .
cdr3_aa: CASSHSPLGNGDEQYF
cdr3_nt: TGTGCCAGCAGCCATTCTCCGCTCGGAAACGGGGACGAGCAGTACTTC

cdr3_length: 13
d_call: .
j_call: TRBJ1-1
v_call: TRBV5-1
clone_size: .
cdr3_aa: CASSLQGNTEAFF
cdr3_nt: TGCGCCAGCAGCTTACAGGGGAACACTGAAGCTTTCTTT

cdr3_length: 14
d_call: TRBD1
j_call: TRBJ1-6
v_call: TRBV7-9
clone_size: once
cdr3_aa: CASSPGQGRSPLHF
cdr3_nt: TGTGCCAGCAGCCCCGGACAGGGACGGTCACCCCTCCACTTT

cdr3_length: 13
d_call: .
j_call: TRBJ2-3
v_call: TRBV6-4
clone_size: .
cdr3_aa: CASSDSQRARVYF
cdr3_nt: TGTGCCAGCAGTGACTCGCAGAGGGCGCGGGTTTATTTT

cdr3_length: 16
d_call: .
j_call: TRBJ1-4
v_call: TRBV28
clone_size: .
cdr3_aa: CASRPGRVGTNEKLFF
cdr3_nt: TGTGCCAGCAGACCTGGGAGGGTAGGCACTAATGAAAAACTGTTTTTT

cdr3_length: 13
d_call: .
j_call: TRBJ2-5
v_call: TRBV7-2
clone_size: .
cdr3_aa: CASSSGLGETQYF
cdr3_nt: TGTGCCAGCAGCTCTGGACTTGGGGAGACCCAGTACTTC

cdr3_length: 13
d_call: .
j_call: TRBJ1-2
v_call: TRBV5-6
clone_size: .
cdr3_aa: CASSLQGMNGYTF
cdr3_nt: TGTGCCAGCAGTTTACAGGGAATGAATGGCTACACCTTC

cdr3_length: 14
d_call: .
j_call: TRBJ1-1
v_call: TRBV28
clone_size: .
cdr3_aa: CASTPGGAWTEAFF
cdr3_nt: TGTGCCAGCACCCCGGGGGGGGCCTGGACTGAAGCTTTCTTT

cdr3_length: 14
d_call: TRBD2
j_call: TRBJ2-1
v_call: TRBV5-1
clone_size: .
cdr3_aa: CASSWGTSGNEQFF
cdr3_nt: TGCGCCAGCAGCTGGGGGACTAGCGGTAATGAGCAGTTCTTC

cdr3_length: 11
d_call: .
j_call: TRBJ1-1
v_call: TRBV12-3/TRBV12-4
clone_size: .
cdr3_aa: CASCRDTEAFF
cdr3_nt: TGTGCCAGCTGCAGGGACACTGAAGCTTTCTTT

cdr3_length: 14
d_call: TRBD1
j_call: TRBJ2-7
v_call: TRBV28
clone_size: .
cdr3_aa: CASSLGTDIYEQYF
cdr3_nt: TGTGCCAGCAGTTTAGGGACAGACATCTACGAGCAGTACTTC

cdr3_length: 14
d_call: .
j_call: TRBJ1-2
v_call: TRBV18
clone_size: once
cdr3_aa: CASSPAGANYGYTF
cdr3_nt: TGTGCCAGCTCACCGGCGGGGGCCAACTATGGCTACACCTTC

cdr3_length: 15
d_call: TRBD1
j_call: TRBJ2-7
v_call: TRBV18
clone_size: few
cdr3_aa: CASSEGAQDGYEQYF
cdr3_nt: TGTGCCAGCTCAGAGGGGGCGCAGGATGGCTACGAGCAGTACTTC

cdr3_length: 13
d_call: .
j_call: TRBJ1-2
v_call: TRBV7-9
clone_size: .
cdr3_aa: CASSLAQLDGYTF
cdr3_nt: TGTGCCAGCAGCTTAGCCCAGCTAGATGGCTACACCTTC

cdr3_length: 13
d_call: TRBD2
j_call: TRBJ2-3
v_call: TRBV30
clone_size: .
cdr3_aa: CAWVLAGGDTQYF
cdr3_nt: TGTGCCTGGGTCCTAGCGGGAGGAGATACGCAGTATTTT

cdr3_length: 15
d_call: TRBD2
j_call: TRBJ2-7
v_call: TRBV5-5
clone_size: .
cdr3_aa: CASSLLASGRDEQYF
cdr3_nt: TGTGCCAGCAGCTTGTTAGCTAGCGGGAGAGACGAGCAGTACTTC

cdr3_length: 12
d_call: .
j_call: TRBJ2-5
v_call: TRBV12-3/TRBV12-4
clone_size: .
cdr3_aa: CASSSEGETQYF
cdr3_nt: TGTGCCAGCAGTTCCGAGGGTGAGACCCAGTACTTC

cdr3_length: 16
d_call: TRBD1
j_call: TRBJ1-6
v_call: TRBV5-4
clone_size: .
cdr3_aa: CASSLHGTGVNSPLHF
cdr3_nt: TGTGCCAGCAGCTTACATGGGACAGGGGTCAATTCACCCCTCCACTTT

cdr3_length: 18
d_call: .
j_call: TRBJ1-3
v_call: TRBV6-1
clone_size: .
cdr3_aa: CASSEFESLRRSGNTIYF
cdr3_nt: TGTGCCAGCAGTGAATTTGAGAGCTTACGCCGGTCAGGAAACACCATATATTTT

cdr3_length: 14
d_call: .
j_call: TRBJ1-6
v_call: TRBV6-5
clone_size: .
cdr3_aa: CASRVEELSSPLHF
cdr3_nt: TGTGCCAGCAGGGTCGAGGAGTTAAGTTCACCCCTCCACTTT

cdr3_length: 17
d_call: .
j_call: TRBJ1-6
v_call: TRBV27
clone_size: .
cdr3_aa: CASSSSVERLLGSPLHF
cdr3_nt: TGTGCCAGCAGTTCGTCAGTCGAGCGGCTGTTGGGTTCACCCCTCCACTTT

cdr3_length: 18
d_call: .
j_call: TRBJ1-1
v_call: TRBV4-1
clone_size: .
cdr3_aa: CASSQESGEDWVGTEAFF
cdr3_nt: TGCGCCAGCAGCCAAGAATCGGGCGAGGACTGGGTGGGCACTGAAGCTTTCTTT

cdr3_length: 13
d_call: .
j_call: TRBJ2-7
v_call: TRBV12-3/TRBV12-4
clone_size: .
cdr3_aa: CASSLAGSHEQYF
cdr3_nt: TGTGCCAGCAGTTTAGCCGGGTCCCACGAGCAGTACTTC

cdr3_length: 16
d_call: .
j_call: TRBJ2-7
v_call: TRBV28
clone_size: .
cdr3_aa: CASSFSRGFSSYEQYF
cdr3_nt: TGTGCCAGCAGTTTTTCCCGCGGGTTTAGCTCCTACGAGCAGTACTTC

cdr3_length: 18
d_call: TRBD2
j_call: TRBJ2-3
v_call: TRBV7-2
clone_size: .
cdr3_aa: CASSQWGLTLSSTDTQYF
cdr3_nt: TGTGCCAGCAGCCAATGGGGACTAACGCTCTCTAGCACAGATACGCAGTATTTT

cdr3_length: 15
d_call: .
j_call: TRBJ2-7
v_call: TRBV21-1
clone_size: once
cdr3_aa: CASSNVASAPYEQYF
cdr3_nt: TGTGCCAGCAGCAACGTTGCTAGCGCACCCTACGAGCAGTACTTC

cdr3_length: 14
d_call: .
j_call: TRBJ1-2
v_call: TRBV7-9
clone_size: .
cdr3_aa: CASSSVVANYGYTF
cdr3_nt: TGTGCCAGCAGCTCCGTTGTCGCTAACTATGGCTACACCTTC

cdr3_length: 13
d_call: .
j_call: TRBJ1-5
v_call: TRBV2
clone_size: .
cdr3_aa: CARAGTIDQPQHF
cdr3_nt: TGTGCGAGAGCCGGGACAATAGATCAGCCCCAGCATTTT

cdr3_length: 15
d_call: TRBD2
j_call: TRBJ2-3
v_call: TRBV27
clone_size: .
cdr3_aa: CASSPGTSFADTQYF
cdr3_nt: TGTGCCAGCAGTCCAGGGACTAGCTTTGCAGATACGCAGTATTTT

cdr3_length: 19
d_call: TRBD2
j_call: TRBJ2-2
v_call: TRBV12-5
clone_size: .
cdr3_aa: CASGLAVLGEGRDAGELFF
cdr3_nt: TGTGCTAGTGGTTTGGCAGTTTTGGGGGAGGGCAGAGATGCCGGGGAGCTGTTTTTT

cdr3_length: 14
d_call: .
j_call: TRBJ2-2
v_call: TRBV5-5
clone_size: .
cdr3_aa: CASSLVTGTGELFF
cdr3_nt: TGTGCCAGCAGCTTGGTGACAGGCACCGGGGAGCTGTTTTTT

cdr3_length: 14
d_call: TRBD1
j_call: TRBJ2-7
v_call: TRBV7-9
clone_size: .
cdr3_aa: CASSFGTGAYEQYF
cdr3_nt: TGTGCCAGCAGCTTTGGGACAGGGGCCTACGAGCAGTACTTC

cdr3_length: 13
d_call: .
j_call: TRBJ2-1
v_call: TRBV28
clone_size: .
cdr3_aa: CASSRGIQDEQFF
cdr3_nt: TGTGCCAGCAGTCGGGGGATACAGGATGAGCAGTTCTTC

cdr3_length: 12
d_call: .
j_call: TRBJ1-6
v_call: TRBV27
clone_size: .
cdr3_aa: CASSNRDSPLHF
cdr3_nt: TGTGCCAGCAGTAACCGGGATTCACCCCTCCACTTT

cdr3_length: 12
d_call: .
j_call: TRBJ2-2
v_call: TRBV10-1
clone_size: few
cdr3_aa: CASSRNTGELFF
cdr3_nt: TGCGCCAGCAGTCGGAACACCGGGGAGCTGTTTTTT

cdr3_length: 14
d_call: TRBD1
j_call: TRBJ2-2
v_call: TRBV19
clone_size: .
cdr3_aa: CASSQTGGAGELFF
cdr3_nt: TGTGCCAGTAGCCAGACAGGGGGCGCCGGGGAGCTGTTTTTT

cdr3_length: 13
d_call: .
j_call: TRBJ2-5
v_call: TRBV5-1
clone_size: .
cdr3_aa: CASSLQGSETQYF
cdr3_nt: TGCGCCAGCAGCTTGCAGGGTTCGGAGACCCAGTACTTC

cdr3_length: 13
d_call: .
j_call: TRBJ2-4
v_call: TRBV3-1/TRBV3-2
clone_size: .
cdr3_aa: CASSQVRGDIQYF
cdr3_nt: TGTGCCAGCAGCCAAGTTCGGGGAGACATTCAGTACTTC

cdr3_length: 16
d_call: TRBD2
j_call: TRBJ2-1
v_call: TRBV4-1
clone_size: .
cdr3_aa: CASSPSSPGGGNEQFF
cdr3_nt: TGCGCCAGCAGCCCCTCCTCTCCGGGAGGAGGCAATGAGCAGTTCTTC

cdr3_length: 15
d_call: TRBD1
j_call: TRBJ1-2
v_call: TRBV10-3
clone_size: .
cdr3_aa: CAISQRQGVDYGYTF
cdr3_nt: TGTGCCATCAGCCAGCGGCAGGGGGTGGACTATGGCTACACCTTC

cdr3_length: 14
d_call: TRBD1
j_call: TRBJ2-2
v_call: TRBV18
clone_size: once
cdr3_aa: CASSGTGDTGELFF
cdr3_nt: TGTGCCAGCTCGGGGACAGGGGACACCGGGGAGCTGTTTTTT

cdr3_length: 14
d_call: TRBD1
j_call: TRBJ2-1
v_call: TRBV6-5
clone_size: .
cdr3_aa: CASSYERQGHEQFF
cdr3_nt: TGTGCCAGCAGTTACGAGAGACAGGGCCATGAGCAGTTCTTC

cdr3_length: 11
d_call: .
j_call: TRBJ2-5
v_call: TRBV5-1
clone_size: .
cdr3_aa: CASSSGETQYF
cdr3_nt: TGCGCCAGCAGCTCGGGAGAGACCCAGTACTTC

cdr3_length: 13
d_call: .
j_call: TRBJ1-4
v_call: TRBV7-9
clone_size: .
cdr3_aa: CASSFGTNEKLFF
cdr3_nt: TGTGCCAGCAGCTTCGGGACTAATGAAAAACTGTTTTTT

cdr3_length: 14
d_call: TRBD1
j_call: TRBJ1-2
v_call: TRBV5-1
clone_size: .
cdr3_aa: CASSLAGQGGGYTF
cdr3_nt: TGCGCCAGCAGCTTGGCGGGACAGGGAGGCGGCTACACCTTC

cdr3_length: 11
d_call: .
j_call: TRBJ2-3
v_call: TRBV20-1
clone_size: .
cdr3_aa: CSASPGDTQYF
cdr3_nt: TGCAGTGCTAGCCCCGGAGATACGCAGTATTTT

cdr3_length: 14
d_call: TRBD1
j_call: TRBJ2-5
v_call: TRBV5-1
clone_size: .
cdr3_aa: CASSTGQEEETQYF
cdr3_nt: TGCGCCAGCAGCACCGGACAGGAAGAAGAGACCCAGTACTTC

cdr3_length: 15
d_call: .
j_call: TRBJ2-5
v_call: TRBV28
clone_size: .
cdr3_aa: CASSLVGTMRGTQYF
cdr3_nt: TGTGCCAGCAGTTTAGTCGGGACAATGCGTGGGACCCAGTACTTC

cdr3_length: 16
d_call: .
j_call: TRBJ1-5
v_call: TRBV19
clone_size: .
cdr3_aa: CASSIDQPDRNQPQHF
cdr3_nt: TGTGCCAGTAGTATAGATCAACCCGACAGAAATCAGCCCCAGCATTTT

cdr3_length: 13
d_call: .
j_call: TRBJ1-2
v_call: TRBV7-9
clone_size: .
cdr3_aa: CASSFTEDYGYTF
cdr3_nt: TGTGCCAGCAGCTTTACAGAAGATTATGGCTACACCTTC

cdr3_length: 14
d_call: .
j_call: TRBJ2-7
v_call: TRBV3-1/TRBV3-2
clone_size: .
cdr3_aa: CASSQSGFRGEQYF
cdr3_nt: TGTGCCAGCAGCCAAAGTGGGTTCCGAGGCGAGCAGTACTTC

cdr3_length: 19
d_call: TRBD1
j_call: TRBJ1-5
v_call: TRBV27
clone_size: .
cdr3_aa: CASSELSGTGGFSNQPQHF
cdr3_nt: TGTGCCAGCAGCGAACTCTCCGGGACAGGGGGCTTTAGCAATCAGCCCCAGCATTTT

cdr3_length: 13
d_call: .
j_call: TRBJ2-3
v_call: TRBV12-3/TRBV12-4
clone_size: .
cdr3_aa: CASSIRLDATQYF
cdr3_nt: TGTGCCAGCAGTATTAGACTAGACGCTACGCAGTATTTT